Sequencing of this T cell receptor (beta chain) was carried out in a study of blood T cell repertoires in COVID-19. Study background: Whether acute or convalescent, the COVID-19 samples came from the United States, Italy and Spain. The analysed material was cDNA or gDNA that came from T cells, B-cell-depleted T cells, or PBMCs.

There are 15 residues in the CDR3. Germline V gives CDR1 LGHDT, CDR2 YNNKEL (reference sequence). V was trimmed by 0 bases and J by 4 bases, leaving 12 bases between them. This clone was picked up one time. In the authors' methods: Reference gene primer amplification gave estimated nucleated cell counts. Here immunoSEQ multiplex PCR was the method, and the copy in TCRdb shows in-frame clones only, minus some. The V and J calls and clone size are taken from that table; D and trimming were inferred from the DNA. The repertoire holds about 150,000 clones, approximately 80% seen once, with approximately 5% in the top ten.

The chain joins TRBV3-1 (or the pseudogene TRBV3-2) to TRBJ1-1; D gene ambiguous. Sequencing was carried out using peripheral blood. The TCR was taken from a woman between 45 and 60 years old with acute or convalescent COVID-19. The CDR3 region is CASSQEGGLGTEAFF. In DNA form, the CDR3 reads TGTGCCAGCAGCCAAGAGGGAGGACTGGGCACTGAAGCTTTCTTT.